Presented here are 10 T cell receptor beta chains from one specimen sequenced in a study of T cell changes during pregnancy in multiple sclerosis. Using immunoSEQ multiplex PCR, the repertoire was profiled, and TCRdb retains in-frame clones only, with some absent. The table lists roughly 38,000 clones, less than 95% of them singletons, with approximately 9.1% in the top ten. Sequenced here: CD8+ T cells from peripheral blood mononuclear cells, sampled in the first trimester of pregnancy. All receptors come from a female donor with multiple sclerosis, enrolled in a pregnancy study.

The chain employs TRBV4-3 and TRBJ1-1; D may be TRBD1 (5 bases). The CDR3 extends over 14 amino acids. CDR1 is LGHNA and CDR2 is YSLEER in the germline V gene. V was pared by 0 bases and J by 12 bases, with 17 bases between. CDR3 coding DNA: TGCGCCAGCAGCCAAGATCGTAAGGGGTCAGGAACTTTCTTT. It specifies CASSQDRKGSGTFF.

The chain is built from TRBV10-2 and TRBJ2-7; the match to TRBD2 covers 10 bases. CDR3 size: 16 residues. The V and J ends lost 5 bases and 0 bases, in that order; junction bases with no gene match: 7. Germline-derived CDR1 and CDR2 are WSHSY and SAAADI. CDR3 residues: CASSSPGTSDSYEQYF. The CDR3, as DNA: TGCGCCAGCAGTTCCCCCGGGACTAGCGACTCCTACGAGCAGTACTTC.

V is TRBV10-3 and J is TRBJ2-7; D might be TRBD1 (5 bases). Germline assignment: CDR1 ENHRY and CDR2 SYGVKD. The CDR3 totals 17 residues. V was clipped by 5 bases and J by 2 bases, with 22 bases between them. CDR3 region: CAISIYQGFHATYEQYF. The CDR3 coding sequence is TGTGCCATCAGTATTTATCAGGGCTTTCACGCGACCTACGAGCAGTACTTC.

V and J are TRBV28 and TRBJ1-4; D perhaps matches TRBD1 (5 bases). The CDR3 sequence is 14 residues long. CDR1 is MDHEN and CDR2 is SYDVKM in the germline V gene. V was pared by 3 bases and J by 0 bases, with 5 bases between. The CDR3 protein is CASSFRATNEKLFF. The CDR3 DNA sequence: TGTGCCAGCAGTTTCAGGGCAACTAATGAAAAACTGTTTTTT.

This rearrangement joins TRBV7-8 to TRBJ2-7, with 9 bases that match TRBD1. Trimming at V came to 1 base and at J to 0 bases, leaving 1 base not matched to a gene. The CDR3 extends over 15 amino acids. The germline V gene encodes CDR1 SGHVS and CDR2 FQNEAQ. Here the CDR3 DNA reads TGTGCCAGCAGCTTAGGACAGGGGGTCTCCTACGAGCAGTACTTC. Translation: CASSLGQGVSYEQYF. Filled out from reference TRBV7-8 and TRBJ2-7, the complete variable domain reads GAGVSQSPRYKVAKRGQDVALRCDPISGHVSLFWYQQALGQGPEFLTYFQNEAQLDKSGLPSDRFFAERPEGSVSTLKIQRTQQEDSAVYLCASSLGQGVSYEQYFGPGTRLTVT.

The chain has TRBV5-4 and TRBJ1-1; TRBD1 might be the D (5 bases). Germline loops: CDR1 SGHNT, CDR2 YYREEE (reference sequence). The CDR3 has 13 amino acids. Trimming took 1 base from V and 4 from J, leaving 8 bases between them. The CDR3 DNA sequence: TGTGCCAGCAGCTTGTCCGGGGGCACTGAAGCTTTCTTT. Protein: CASSLSGGTEAFF.

This sequence joins TRBV5-1 and TRBJ1-1; D perhaps matches TRBD1 (5 bases). The length of the CDR3 is 14 residues. Trimming shortened V by 2 bases and J by 1 base, and 9 bases separated the two germline ends. CDR1 and CDR2 from the germline V gene are SGHRS and YFSETQ. CDR3 sequence reads: CASSFRRGNTEAFF. CDR3 DNA sequence: TGCGCCAGCAGCTTCCGAAGGGGGAACACTGAAGCTTTCTTT.

The chain joins TRBV13 to TRBJ2-7; 8 nucleotides align to TRBD2. The CDR3 extends over 14 amino acids. Germline CDR1 is PRHDT and CDR2 is FYEKMQ (reference sequence). Trimming removed 4 bases from V and 4 bases from J; junction bases left unmatched: 6. The CDR3 DNA reads TGTGCCAGCAGCTCAGGTAGCGGGGATTACGAGCAGTACTTC. This sequence encodes CASSSGSGDYEQYF.

J is TRBJ2-7 and V is TRBV7-2, with D tentatively TRBD2 (6 bases). This CDR3 comprises 14 residues. Trimming removed 2 bases from V and 5 bases from J, with 13 bases in between. Per the germline V gene, CDR1 is SGHTA and CDR2 is FQGNSA. The CDR3 sequence is CASSLKEGPDEQYF. The CDR3 DNA is TGTGCCAGCAGCTTAAAGGAGGGGCCAGACGAGCAGTACTTC.

V and J are TRBV6-5 and TRBJ2-1; 8 bases agree with TRBD1. Trimming removed 0 bases from V and 2 bases from J; junction bases left unmatched: 3. CDR3 length: 16 residues. The germline gives CDR1 MNHEY, CDR2 SVGAGI. In DNA, the CDR3 is TGTGCCAGCAGTTACTCGTGGGACAGGCCCTACAATGAGCAGTTCTTC. Translated, it gives CASSYSWDRPYNEQFF.